These 2 T cell receptor beta chains were all obtained from the same sample, sequenced in a study of blood T cell repertoires in COVID-19. TCRdb's table, derived via immunoSEQ multiplex PCR, lists solely in-frame clones and lacks some. The table has over 200,000 clones, around 92% seen once. What was sequenced was PBMCs or T cells enriched from blood (not recorded which). The origin of the receptors is a woman aged 25 to 39 with acute COVID-19.

V usage is TRBV30 and J usage is TRBJ1-4; no clear D. The CDR3 consists of 12 residues. Trimming removed 1 base at V and 5 bases at J, with 5 bases between. CDR1 GTSNPN and CDR2 SVGIG come from the germline V gene (reference sequence). CDR3 sequence (DNA): TGTGCCTGGAGTGCCGAGAATGAAAAACTGTTTTTT. It yields the protein CAWSAENEKLFF.

The chain has TRBV4-3 and TRBJ1-1, with TRBD1 matching over 9 bases. Trimming took 2 bases from V and 1 from J; bases not matched to a gene: 8. Per germline, CDR1 LGHNA and CDR2 YSLEER. This CDR3 contains 17 residues. The CDR3 sequence: CASSQHNRGRTNTEAFF. In DNA form, the CDR3 reads TGCGCCAGCAGCCAACACAACAGGGGGCGGACGAACACTGAAGCTTTCTTT.